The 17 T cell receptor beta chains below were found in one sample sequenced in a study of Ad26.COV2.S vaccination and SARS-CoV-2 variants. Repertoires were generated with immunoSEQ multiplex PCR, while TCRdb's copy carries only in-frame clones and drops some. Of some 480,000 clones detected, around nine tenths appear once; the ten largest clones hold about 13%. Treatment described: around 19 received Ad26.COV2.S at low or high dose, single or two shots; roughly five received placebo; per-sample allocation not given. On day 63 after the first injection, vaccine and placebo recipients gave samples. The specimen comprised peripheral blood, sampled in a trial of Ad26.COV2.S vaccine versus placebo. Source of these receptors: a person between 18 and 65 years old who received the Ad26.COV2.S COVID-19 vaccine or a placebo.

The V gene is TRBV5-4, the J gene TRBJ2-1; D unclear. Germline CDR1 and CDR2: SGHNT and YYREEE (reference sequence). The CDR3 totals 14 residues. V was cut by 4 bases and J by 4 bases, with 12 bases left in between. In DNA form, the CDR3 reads TGTGCCAGCAGCGTGAACCGACTGTACAATGAGCAGTTCTTC. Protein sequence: CASSVNRLYNEQFF.

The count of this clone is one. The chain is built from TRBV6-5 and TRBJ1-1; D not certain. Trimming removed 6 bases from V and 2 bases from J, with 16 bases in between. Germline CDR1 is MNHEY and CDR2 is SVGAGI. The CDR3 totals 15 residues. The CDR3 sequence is CASRPGHSGNTEAFF. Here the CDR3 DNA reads TGTGCCAGCAGGCCGGGCCACTCCGGCAACACTGAAGCTTTCTTT.

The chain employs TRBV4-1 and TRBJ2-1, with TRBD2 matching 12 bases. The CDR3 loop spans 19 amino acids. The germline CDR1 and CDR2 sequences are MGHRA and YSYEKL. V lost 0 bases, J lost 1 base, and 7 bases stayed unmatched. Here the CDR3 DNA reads TGCGCCAGCAGCCAAGAGCACCTAGCGGGAGGGGATTCCTACAATGAGCAGTTCTTC. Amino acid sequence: CASSQEHLAGGDSYNEQFF.

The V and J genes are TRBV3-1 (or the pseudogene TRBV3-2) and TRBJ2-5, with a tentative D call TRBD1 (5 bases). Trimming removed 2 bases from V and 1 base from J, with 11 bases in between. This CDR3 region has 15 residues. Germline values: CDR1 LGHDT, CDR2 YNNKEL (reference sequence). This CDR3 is CASSQHTTGQETQYF. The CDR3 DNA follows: TGTGCCAGCAGCCAACACACTACAGGCCAAGAGACCCAGTACTTC.

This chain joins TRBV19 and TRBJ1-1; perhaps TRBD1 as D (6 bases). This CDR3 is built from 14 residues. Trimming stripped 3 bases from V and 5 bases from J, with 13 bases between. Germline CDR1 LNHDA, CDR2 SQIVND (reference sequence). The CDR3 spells CASSIGPGDTEAFF. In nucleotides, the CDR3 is TGTGCCAGTAGTATTGGGCCAGGGGATACTGAAGCTTTCTTT.

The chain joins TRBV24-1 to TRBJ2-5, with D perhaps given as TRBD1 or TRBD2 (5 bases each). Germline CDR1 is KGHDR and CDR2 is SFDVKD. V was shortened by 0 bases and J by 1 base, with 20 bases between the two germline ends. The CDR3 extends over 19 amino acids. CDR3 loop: CATSDLRDGDGIPQETQYF. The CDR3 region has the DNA TGTGCCACCAGTGATTTGCGGGACGGGGACGGGATTCCCCAAGAGACCCAGTACTTC.

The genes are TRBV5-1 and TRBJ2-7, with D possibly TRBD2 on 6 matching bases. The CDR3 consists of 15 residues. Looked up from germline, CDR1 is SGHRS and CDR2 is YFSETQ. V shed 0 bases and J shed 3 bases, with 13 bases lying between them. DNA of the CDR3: TGCGCCAGCAGCTTGGCGGCGGGGCAGAGCTACGAGCAGTACTTC. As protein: CASSLAAGQSYEQYF.

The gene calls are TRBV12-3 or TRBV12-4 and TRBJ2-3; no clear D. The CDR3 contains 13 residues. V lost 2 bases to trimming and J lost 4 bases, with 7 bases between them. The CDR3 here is CASSLRQPDTQYF. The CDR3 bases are TGTGCCAGCAGTTTACGGCAGCCAGATACGCAGTATTTT.

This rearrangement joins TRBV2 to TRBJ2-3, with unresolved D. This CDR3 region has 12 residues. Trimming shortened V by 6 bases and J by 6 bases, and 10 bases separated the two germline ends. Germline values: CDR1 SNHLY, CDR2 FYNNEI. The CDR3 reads CASSQGSDTQYF. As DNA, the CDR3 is TGTGCCAGCAGCCAAGGGTCTGATACGCAGTATTTT.

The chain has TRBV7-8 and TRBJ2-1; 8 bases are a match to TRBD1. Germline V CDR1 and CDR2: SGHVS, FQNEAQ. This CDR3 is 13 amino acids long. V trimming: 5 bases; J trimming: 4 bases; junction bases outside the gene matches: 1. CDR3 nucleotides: TGTGCCAGCAGCCGGGACAGGTACAATGAGCAGTTCTTC. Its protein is CASSRDRYNEQFF.

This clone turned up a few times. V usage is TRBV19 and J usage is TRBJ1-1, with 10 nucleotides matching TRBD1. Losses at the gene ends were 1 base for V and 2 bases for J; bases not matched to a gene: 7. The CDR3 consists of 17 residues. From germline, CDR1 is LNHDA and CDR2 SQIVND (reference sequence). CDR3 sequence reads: CASSIVGTGAVNTEAFF. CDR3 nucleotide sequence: TGTGCCAGTAGTATAGTAGGGACAGGGGCCGTAAACACTGAAGCTTTCTTT. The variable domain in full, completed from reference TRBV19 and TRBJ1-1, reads DGGITQSPKYLFRKEGQNVTLSCEQNLNHDAMYWYRQDPGQGLRLIYYSQIVNDFQKGDIAEGYSVSREKKESFPLTVTSAQKNPTAFYLCASSIVGTGAVNTEAFFGQGTRLTVV.

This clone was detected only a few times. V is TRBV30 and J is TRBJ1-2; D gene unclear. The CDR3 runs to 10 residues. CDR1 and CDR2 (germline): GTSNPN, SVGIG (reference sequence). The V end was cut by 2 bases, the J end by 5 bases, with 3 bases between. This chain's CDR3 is CAWSQYGYTF. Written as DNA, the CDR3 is TGTGCCTGGAGTCAATATGGCTACACCTTC.

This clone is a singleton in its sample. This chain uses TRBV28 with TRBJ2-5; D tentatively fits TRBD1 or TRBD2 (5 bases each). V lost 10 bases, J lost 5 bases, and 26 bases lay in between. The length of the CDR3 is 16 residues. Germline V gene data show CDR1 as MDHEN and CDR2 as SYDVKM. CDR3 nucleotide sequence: TGTGCCACCAATACGATTCGGGACCGCTTGACGGAGACCCAGTACTTC. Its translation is CATNTIRDRLTETQYF.

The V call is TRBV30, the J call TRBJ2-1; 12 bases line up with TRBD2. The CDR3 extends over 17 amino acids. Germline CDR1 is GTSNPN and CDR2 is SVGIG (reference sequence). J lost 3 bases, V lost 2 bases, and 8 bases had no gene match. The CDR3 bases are TGTGCCTGGAGTACCCGGGGACTAGCGGGTCTCTACAATGAGCAGTTCTTC. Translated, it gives CAWSTRGLAGLYNEQFF.

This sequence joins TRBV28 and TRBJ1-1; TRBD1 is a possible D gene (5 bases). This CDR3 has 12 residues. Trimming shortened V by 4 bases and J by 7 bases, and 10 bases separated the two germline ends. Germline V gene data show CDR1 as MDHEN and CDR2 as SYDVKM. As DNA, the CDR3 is TGTGCCAGCAGTTCACAGGTGAATGAAGCTTTCTTT. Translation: CASSSQVNEAFF.

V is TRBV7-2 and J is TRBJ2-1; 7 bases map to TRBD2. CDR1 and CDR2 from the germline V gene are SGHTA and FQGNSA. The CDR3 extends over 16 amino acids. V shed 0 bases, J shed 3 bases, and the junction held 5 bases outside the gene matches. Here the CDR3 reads CASSLAVAGIYNEQFF. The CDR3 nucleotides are TGTGCCAGCAGCTTAGCGGTAGCGGGCATCTACAATGAGCAGTTCTTC.

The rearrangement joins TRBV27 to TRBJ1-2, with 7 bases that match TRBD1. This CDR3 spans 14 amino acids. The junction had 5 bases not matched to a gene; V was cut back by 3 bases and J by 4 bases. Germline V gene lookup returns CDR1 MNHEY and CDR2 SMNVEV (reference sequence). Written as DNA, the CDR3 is TGTGCCAGCAGTTTCATCTCAGGGGGCTATGGCTACACCTTC. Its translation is CASSFISGGYGYTF.